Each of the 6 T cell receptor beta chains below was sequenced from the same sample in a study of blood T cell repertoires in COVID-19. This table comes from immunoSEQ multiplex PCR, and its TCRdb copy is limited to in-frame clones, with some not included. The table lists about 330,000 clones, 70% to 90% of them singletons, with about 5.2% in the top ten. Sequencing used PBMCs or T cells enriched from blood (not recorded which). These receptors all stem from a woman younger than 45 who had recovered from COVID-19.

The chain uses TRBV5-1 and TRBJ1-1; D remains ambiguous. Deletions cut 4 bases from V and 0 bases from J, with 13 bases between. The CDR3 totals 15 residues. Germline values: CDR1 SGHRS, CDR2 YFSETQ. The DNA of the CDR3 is TGCGCCAGCAGCCTTGCCCCCGGGATGAACACTGAAGCTTTCTTT. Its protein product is CASSLAPGMNTEAFF.

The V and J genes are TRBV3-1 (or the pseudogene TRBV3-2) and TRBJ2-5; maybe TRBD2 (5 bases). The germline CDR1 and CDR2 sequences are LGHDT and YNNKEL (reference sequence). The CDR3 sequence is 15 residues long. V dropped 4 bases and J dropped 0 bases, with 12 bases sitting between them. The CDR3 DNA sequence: TGTGCCAGCAGCCCAAGCGGAACGTACCAAGAGACCCAGTACTTC. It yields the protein CASSPSGTYQETQYF.

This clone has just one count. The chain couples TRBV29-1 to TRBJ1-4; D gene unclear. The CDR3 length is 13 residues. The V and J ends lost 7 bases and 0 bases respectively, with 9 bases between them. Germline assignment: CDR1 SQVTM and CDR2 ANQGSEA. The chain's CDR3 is CSGGSATNEKLFF. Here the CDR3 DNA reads TGCAGCGGTGGGAGTGCAACTAATGAAAAACTGTTTTTT.

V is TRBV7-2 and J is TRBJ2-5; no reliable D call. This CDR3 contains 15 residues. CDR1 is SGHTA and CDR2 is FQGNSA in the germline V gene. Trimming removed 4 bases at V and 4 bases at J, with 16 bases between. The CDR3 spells CASSSPSRRGETQYF. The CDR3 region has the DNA TGTGCCAGCAGCTCCCCCTCGAGAAGAGGAGAGACCCAGTACTTC.

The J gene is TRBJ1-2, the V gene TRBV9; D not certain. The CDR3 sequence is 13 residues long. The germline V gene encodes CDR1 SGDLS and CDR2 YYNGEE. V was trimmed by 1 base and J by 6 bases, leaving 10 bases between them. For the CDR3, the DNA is TGTGCCAGCAGCGTACCGGGGAGAGATGGCTACACCTTC. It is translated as CASSVPGRDGYTF.

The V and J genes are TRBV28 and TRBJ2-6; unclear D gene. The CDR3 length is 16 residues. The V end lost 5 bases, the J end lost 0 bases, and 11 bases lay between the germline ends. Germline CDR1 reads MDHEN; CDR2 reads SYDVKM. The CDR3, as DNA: TGTGCCAGCAGTCCCCTACAGTACTCTGGGGCCAACGTCCTGACTTTC. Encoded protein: CASSPLQYSGANVLTF.